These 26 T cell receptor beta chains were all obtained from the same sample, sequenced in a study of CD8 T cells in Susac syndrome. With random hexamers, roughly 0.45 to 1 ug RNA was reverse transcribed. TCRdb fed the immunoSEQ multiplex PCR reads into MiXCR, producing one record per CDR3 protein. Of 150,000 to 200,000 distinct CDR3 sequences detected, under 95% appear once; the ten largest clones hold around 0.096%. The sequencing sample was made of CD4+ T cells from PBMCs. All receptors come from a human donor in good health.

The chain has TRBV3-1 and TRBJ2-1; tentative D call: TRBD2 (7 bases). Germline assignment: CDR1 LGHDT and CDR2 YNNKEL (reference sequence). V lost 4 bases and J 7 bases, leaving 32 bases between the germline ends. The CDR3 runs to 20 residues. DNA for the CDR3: TGTGCCAGCAGCCCTCGGGGACGCAGGAATCGGGGGGCGAGAGGTAATGAGCAGTTCTTC. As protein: CASSPRGRRNRGARGNEQFF.

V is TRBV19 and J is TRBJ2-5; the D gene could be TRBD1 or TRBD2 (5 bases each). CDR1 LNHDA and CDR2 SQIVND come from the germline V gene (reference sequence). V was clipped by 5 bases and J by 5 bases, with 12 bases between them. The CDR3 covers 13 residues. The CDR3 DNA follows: TGTGCCAGTAGTCCCCGGGACGGCGAGACCCAGTACTTC. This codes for CASSPRDGETQYF. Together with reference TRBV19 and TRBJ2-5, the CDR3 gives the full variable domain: DGGITQSPKYLFRKEGQNVTLSCEQNLNHDAMYWYRQDPGQGLRLIYYSQIVNDFQKGDIAEGYSVSREKKESFPLTVTSAQKNPTAFYLCASSPRDGETQYFGPGTRLLVL.

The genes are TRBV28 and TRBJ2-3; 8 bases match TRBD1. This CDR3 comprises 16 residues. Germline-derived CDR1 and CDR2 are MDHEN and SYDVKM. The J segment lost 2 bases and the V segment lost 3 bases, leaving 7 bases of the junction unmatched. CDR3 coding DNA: TGTGCCAGCAGTTTTTGGACAGGGACGTACACAGATACGCAGTATTTT. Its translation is CASSFWTGTYTDTQYF.

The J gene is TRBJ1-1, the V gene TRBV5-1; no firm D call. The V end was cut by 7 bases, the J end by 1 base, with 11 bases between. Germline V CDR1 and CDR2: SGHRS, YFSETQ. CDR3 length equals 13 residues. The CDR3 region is CASRGFSNTEAFF. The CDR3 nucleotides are TGCGCCAGCCGGGGTTTTTCGAACACTGAAGCTTTCTTT.

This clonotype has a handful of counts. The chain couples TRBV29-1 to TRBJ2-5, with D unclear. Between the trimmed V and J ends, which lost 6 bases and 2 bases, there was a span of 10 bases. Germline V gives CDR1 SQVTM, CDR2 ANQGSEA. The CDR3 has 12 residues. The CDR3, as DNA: TGCAGCGTCGTACAGCAGCAAGAGACCCAGTACTTC. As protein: CSVVQQQETQYF.

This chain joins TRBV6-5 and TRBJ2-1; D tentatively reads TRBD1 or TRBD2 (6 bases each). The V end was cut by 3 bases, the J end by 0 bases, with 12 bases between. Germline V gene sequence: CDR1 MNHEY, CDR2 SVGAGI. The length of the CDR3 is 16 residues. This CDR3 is CASSYWGAGSYNEQFF. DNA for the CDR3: TGTGCCAGCAGTTATTGGGGGGCTGGCTCCTACAATGAGCAGTTCTTC.

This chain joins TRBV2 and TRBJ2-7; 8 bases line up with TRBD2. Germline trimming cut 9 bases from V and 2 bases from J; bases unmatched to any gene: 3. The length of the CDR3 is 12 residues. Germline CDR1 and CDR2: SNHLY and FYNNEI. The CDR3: CASRGGAYEQYF. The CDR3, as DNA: TGTGCCAGTCGGGGGGGAGCCTACGAGCAGTACTTC.

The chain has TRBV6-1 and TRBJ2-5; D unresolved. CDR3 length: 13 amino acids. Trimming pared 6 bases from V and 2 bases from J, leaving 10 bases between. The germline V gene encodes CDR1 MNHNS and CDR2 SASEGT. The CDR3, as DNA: TGTGCCAGCAGACCAGGAGAACAAGAGACCCAGTACTTC. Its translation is CASRPGEQETQYF.

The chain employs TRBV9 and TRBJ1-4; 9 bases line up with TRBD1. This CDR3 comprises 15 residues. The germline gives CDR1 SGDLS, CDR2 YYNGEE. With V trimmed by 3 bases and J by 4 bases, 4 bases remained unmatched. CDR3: CASSETGGFNEKLFF. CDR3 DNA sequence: TGTGCCAGCAGCGAAACAGGGGGCTTTAATGAAAAACTGTTTTTT.

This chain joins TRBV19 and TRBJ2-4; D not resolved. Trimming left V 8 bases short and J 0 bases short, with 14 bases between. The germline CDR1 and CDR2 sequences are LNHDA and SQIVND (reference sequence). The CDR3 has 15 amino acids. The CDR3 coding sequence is TGTGCCAGTGTCGCCCCACCGCCAGCCAAAAACATTCAGTACTTC. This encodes CASVAPPPAKNIQYF.

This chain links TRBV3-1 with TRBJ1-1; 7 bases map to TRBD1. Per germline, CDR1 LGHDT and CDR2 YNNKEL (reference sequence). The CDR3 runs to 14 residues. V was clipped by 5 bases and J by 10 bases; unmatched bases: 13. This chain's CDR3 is CASSRQGTNVGAFF. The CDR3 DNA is TGTGCCAGCAGCAGACAGGGAACCAACGTCGGAGCTTTCTTT.

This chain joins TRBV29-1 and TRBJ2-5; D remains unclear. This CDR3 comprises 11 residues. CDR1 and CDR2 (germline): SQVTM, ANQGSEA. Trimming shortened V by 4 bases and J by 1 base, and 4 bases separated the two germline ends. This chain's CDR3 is CSVAVQETQYF. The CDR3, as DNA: TGCAGCGTTGCGGTCCAAGAGACCCAGTACTTC.

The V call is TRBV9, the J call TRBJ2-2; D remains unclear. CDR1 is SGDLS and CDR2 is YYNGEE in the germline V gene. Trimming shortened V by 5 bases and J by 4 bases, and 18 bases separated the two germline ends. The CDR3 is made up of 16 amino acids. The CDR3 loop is CASSVTGQAPTGELFF. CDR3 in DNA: TGTGCCAGCAGTGTAACCGGGCAGGCTCCCACCGGGGAGCTGTTTTTT.

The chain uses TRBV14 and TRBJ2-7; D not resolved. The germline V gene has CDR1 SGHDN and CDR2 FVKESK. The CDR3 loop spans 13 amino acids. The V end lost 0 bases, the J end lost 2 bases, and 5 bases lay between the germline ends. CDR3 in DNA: TGTGCCAGCAGCCAAGAAGGTACCTACGAGCAGTACGTC. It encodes CASSQEGTYEQYV.

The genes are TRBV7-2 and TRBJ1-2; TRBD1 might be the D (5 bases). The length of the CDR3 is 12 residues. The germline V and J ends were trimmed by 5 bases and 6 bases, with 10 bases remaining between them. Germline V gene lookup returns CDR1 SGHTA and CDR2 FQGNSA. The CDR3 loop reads CASSPDTDGYTF. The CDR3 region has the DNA TGTGCCAGCAGCCCGGACACTGATGGCTACACCTTC. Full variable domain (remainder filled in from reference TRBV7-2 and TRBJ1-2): GAGVSQSPSNKVTEKGKDVELRCDPISGHTALYWYRQSLGQGLEFLIYFQGNSAPDKSGLPSDRFSAERTGGSVSTLTIQRTQQEDSAVYLCASSPDTDGYTFGSGTRLTVV.

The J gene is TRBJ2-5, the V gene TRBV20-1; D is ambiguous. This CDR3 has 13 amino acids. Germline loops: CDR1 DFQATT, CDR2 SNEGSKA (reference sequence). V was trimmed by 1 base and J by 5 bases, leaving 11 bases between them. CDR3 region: CSARVRSWETQYF. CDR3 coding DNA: TGCAGTGCTAGAGTCCGGTCTTGGGAGACCCAGTACTTC.

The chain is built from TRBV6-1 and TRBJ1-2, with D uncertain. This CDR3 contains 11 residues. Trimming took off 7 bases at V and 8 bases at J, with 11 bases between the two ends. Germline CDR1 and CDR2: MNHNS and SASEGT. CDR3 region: CASTIRTGYTF. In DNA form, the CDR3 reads TGTGCCAGCACTATAAGGACGGGCTACACCTTC.

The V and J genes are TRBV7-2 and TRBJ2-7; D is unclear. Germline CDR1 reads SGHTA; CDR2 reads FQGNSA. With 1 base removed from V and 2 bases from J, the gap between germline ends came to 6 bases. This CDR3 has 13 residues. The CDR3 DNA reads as TGTGCCAGCAGCTTAGGGTCCCCCTACGAGCAGTACGTC. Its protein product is CASSLGSPYEQYV.

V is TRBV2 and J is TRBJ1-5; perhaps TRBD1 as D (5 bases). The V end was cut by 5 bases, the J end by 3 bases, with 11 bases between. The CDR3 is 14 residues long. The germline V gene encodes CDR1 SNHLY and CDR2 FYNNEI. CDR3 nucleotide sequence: TGTGCCAGCAGTTCAGGGTTGGACAATCAGCCCCAGCATTTT. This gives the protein CASSSGLDNQPQHF. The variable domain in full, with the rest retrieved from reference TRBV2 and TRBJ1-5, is EPEVTQTPSHQVTQMGQEVILRCVPISNHLYFYWYRQILGQKVEFLVSFYNNEISEKSEIFDDQFSVERPDGSNFTLKIRSTKLEDSAMYFCASSSGLDNQPQHFGDGTRLSIL.

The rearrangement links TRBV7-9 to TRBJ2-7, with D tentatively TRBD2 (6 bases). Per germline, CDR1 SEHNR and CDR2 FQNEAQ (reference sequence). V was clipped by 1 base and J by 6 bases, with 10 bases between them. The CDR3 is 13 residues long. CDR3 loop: CASSLGRETEQYV. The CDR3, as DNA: TGTGCCAGCAGCTTAGGGAGGGAAACCGAGCAGTACGTC.

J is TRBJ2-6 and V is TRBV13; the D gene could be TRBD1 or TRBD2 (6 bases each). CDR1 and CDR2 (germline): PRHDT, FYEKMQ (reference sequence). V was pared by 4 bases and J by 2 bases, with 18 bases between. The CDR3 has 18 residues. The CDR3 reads CASSSSMGGETGANVLTF. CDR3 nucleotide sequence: TGTGCCAGCAGCTCCTCGATGGGGGGCGAAACTGGGGCCAACGTCCTGACTTTC.

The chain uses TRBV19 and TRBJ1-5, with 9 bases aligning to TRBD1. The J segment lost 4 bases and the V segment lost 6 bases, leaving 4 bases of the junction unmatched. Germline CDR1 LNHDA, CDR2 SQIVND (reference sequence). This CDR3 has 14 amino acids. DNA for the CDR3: TGTGCCAGTAGGGGGACAGGGATGAATCAGCCCCAGCATTTT. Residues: CASRGTGMNQPQHF.

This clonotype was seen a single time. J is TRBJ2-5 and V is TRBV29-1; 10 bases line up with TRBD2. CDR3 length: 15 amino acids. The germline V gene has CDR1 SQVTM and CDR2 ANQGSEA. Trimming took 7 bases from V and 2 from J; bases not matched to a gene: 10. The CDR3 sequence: CSADPLAGDQETQYF. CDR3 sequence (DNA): TGCAGCGCCGACCCCCTAGCGGGGGATCAAGAGACCCAGTACTTC.

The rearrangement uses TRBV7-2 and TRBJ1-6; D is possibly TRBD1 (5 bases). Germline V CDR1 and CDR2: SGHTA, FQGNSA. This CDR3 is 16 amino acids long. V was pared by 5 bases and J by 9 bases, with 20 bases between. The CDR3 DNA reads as TGTGCCAGCAGCCCCATGGGGGGGACCGGGGGTTCACCCCTCCACTTT. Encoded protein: CASSPMGGTGGSPLHF.

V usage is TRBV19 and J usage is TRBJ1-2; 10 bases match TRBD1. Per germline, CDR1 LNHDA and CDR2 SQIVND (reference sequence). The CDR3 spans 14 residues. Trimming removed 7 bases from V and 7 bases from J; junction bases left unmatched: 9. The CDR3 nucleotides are TGTGCCAGTAATACCCGGGACAGGGGTGCTGGCTACACCTTC. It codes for CASNTRDRGAGYTF.

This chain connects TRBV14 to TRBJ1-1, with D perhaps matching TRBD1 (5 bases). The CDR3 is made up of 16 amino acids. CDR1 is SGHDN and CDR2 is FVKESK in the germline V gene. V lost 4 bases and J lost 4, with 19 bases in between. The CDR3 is CASSRSTEGRGTEAFF. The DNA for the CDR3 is TGTGCCAGCAGCCGATCGACAGAGGGGAGAGGCACTGAAGCTTTCTTT.